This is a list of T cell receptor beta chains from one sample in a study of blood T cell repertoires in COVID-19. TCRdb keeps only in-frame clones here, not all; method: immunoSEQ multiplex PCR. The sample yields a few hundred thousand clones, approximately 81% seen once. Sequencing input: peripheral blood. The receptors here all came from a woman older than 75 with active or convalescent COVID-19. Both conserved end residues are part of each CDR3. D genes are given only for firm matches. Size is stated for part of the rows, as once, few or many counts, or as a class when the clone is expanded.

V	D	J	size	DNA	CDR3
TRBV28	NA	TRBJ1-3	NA	TGTGCCAGCAGTCTTAATTCAGGCCGAAACACCATATATTTT	CASSLNSGRNTIYF
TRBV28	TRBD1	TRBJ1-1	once	TGTGCCAGCAGACTAACGACAGGGAAAGCTTTCTTT	CASRLTTGKAFF
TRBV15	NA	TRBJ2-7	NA	TGTGCCACCAGCAGAGATCATAATACGCTCCGGGAGCAGTACTTC	CATSRDHNTLREQYF
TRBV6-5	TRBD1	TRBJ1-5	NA	TGTGCCAGCCGGGGACAGCTCAATCAGCCCCAGCATTTT	CASRGQLNQPQHF
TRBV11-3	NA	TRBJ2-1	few	TGTGCCAGCAGCTCCCAGGGGGGTCTAAACAATGAGCAGTTCTTC	CASSSQGGLNNEQFF
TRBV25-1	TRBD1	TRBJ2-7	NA	TGTGCCAGCAGTGGGACAGGATCCTACGAGCAGTACTTC	CASSGTGSYEQYF
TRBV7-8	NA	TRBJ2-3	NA	TGTGCCAGCAGCTCCCGGGGAGGAGATACGCAGTATTTT	CASSSRGGDTQYF
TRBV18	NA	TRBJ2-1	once	TGTGCCAGCTCACCATTTAGGCCGGAGACGGACAATGAGCAGTTCTTC	CASSPFRPETDNEQFF
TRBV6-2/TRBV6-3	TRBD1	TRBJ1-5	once	TGTGCCAGCAGCCGACAGGGGAGGACGGGTCAGCCCCAACATTTT	CASSRQGRTGQPQHF
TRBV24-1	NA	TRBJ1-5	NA	TGTGCCACCAGTGATAGGGGCCGTCAGCCCCAGCATTTT	CATSDRGRQPQHF
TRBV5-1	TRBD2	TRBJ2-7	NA	TGCGCCAGCAGCAAGGGACTAGCGGGGACATCCTACGAGCAGTACTTC	CASSKGLAGTSYEQYF
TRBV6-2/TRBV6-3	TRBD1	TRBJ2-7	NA	TGTGCCAGCAGCTGGGGACAGACTTACTACGAGCAGTACTTC	CASSWGQTYYEQYF
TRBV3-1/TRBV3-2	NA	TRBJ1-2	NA	TGTGCCAGCAGCCAAGACAGGGGCCATGGCTACACCTTC	CASSQDRGHGYTF
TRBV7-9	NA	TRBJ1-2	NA	TGTGCCAGCAGCTTAGGGAGGGGCTCTTCTCGCCCGAACTATGGCTACACCTTC	CASSLGRGSSRPNYGYTF
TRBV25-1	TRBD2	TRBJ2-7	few	TGTGCCAGCAGTGAACGGGGTCGGGGGGGACCCCCCCACGAGCAGTACTTC	CASSERGRGGPPHEQYF
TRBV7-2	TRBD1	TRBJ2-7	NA	TGTGCCAGCAGCCCCAGACAGGGGCCGTACGAGCAGTACTTC	CASSPRQGPYEQYF
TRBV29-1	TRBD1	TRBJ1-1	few	TGCAGCCTTAGGACAGGACGGAACACTGAAGCTTTCTTT	CSLRTGRNTEAFF
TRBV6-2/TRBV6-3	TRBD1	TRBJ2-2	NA	TGTGCCAGCAGCTATGACAGGGCGAACACCGGGGAGCTGTTTTTT	CASSYDRANTGELFF
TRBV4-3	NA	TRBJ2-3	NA	TGCGCCAGCAGCCAAGTAAGGGGGGGACAGGCAGGAGATACGCAGTATTTT	CASSQVRGGQAGDTQYF
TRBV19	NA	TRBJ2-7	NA	TGTGCCAGTAGTATCCGGGACACCAGGTCCTACGAGCAGTACTTC	CASSIRDTRSYEQYF
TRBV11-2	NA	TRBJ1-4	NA	TGTGCCAGCAGCTTAAGGCGGGAGGCGTTGTTTTTT	CASSLRREALFF
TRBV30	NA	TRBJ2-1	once	TGTGCCTGGAGTGTAGGGCTAGCCCGACCCCGCTCCTACAATGAGCAGTTCTTC	CAWSVGLARPRSYNEQFF
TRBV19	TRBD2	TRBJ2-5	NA	TGTGCCAGCCGACCGGGACTAGCGGGGGGGGGAGAGACCCAGTACTTC	CASRPGLAGGGETQYF
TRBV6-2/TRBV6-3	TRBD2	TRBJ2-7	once	TGTGCCAGCAGTTACTCGATCCGCCTAGCGGGAAAGTACGAGCAGTACTTC	CASSYSIRLAGKYEQYF
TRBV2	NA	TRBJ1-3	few	TGTGCCAGCAGTGAATCCAGGTCTGGAAACACCATATATTTT	CASSESRSGNTIYF
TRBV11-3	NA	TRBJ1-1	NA	TGTGCCAGCAGCGGCGGGGGATTGGCTTTCTTT	CASSGGGLAFF
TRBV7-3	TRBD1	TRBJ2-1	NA	TGTGCCAGCAGCCGGACAGGGGGCGCGAACAATGAGCAGTTCTTC	CASSRTGGANNEQFF
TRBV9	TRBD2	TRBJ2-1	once	TGTGCCAGCAGCGGGGACGCCGGGACTAGTTGGAGCAATGAGCAGTTCTTC	CASSGDAGTSWSNEQFF
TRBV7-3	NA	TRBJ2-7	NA	TGTGCCAGCAGCAAAAGCGGAAACTCCTACGAGCAGTACTTC	CASSKSGNSYEQYF
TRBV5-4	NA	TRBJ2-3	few	TGTGCCAGCAGCTTCCATACAGATACGCAGTATTTT	CASSFHTDTQYF
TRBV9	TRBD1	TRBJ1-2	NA	TGTGCCAGCAGCGTAGAGATCGCCCTCCCGGGACAGGGGGGCGGCTACACCTTC	CASSVEIALPGQGGGYTF
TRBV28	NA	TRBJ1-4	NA	TGTGCCAGCAGGGGGGCGGATGAAAAACTGTTTTTT	CASRGADEKLFF
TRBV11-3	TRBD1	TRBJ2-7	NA	TGTGCCAGCAGCCTAACAGGGGGCTACGAGCAGTACTTC	CASSLTGGYEQYF
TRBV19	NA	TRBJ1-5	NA	TGTGCCAGTAGTATAGGTGGCCCTGCCGTCCGTTATAGCAATCAGCCCCAGCATTTT	CASSIGGPAVRYSNQPQHF
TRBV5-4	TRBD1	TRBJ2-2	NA	TGTGCCAGCAGCTCCGGGACAGACCTAACCGGGGAGCTGTTTTTT	CASSSGTDLTGELFF
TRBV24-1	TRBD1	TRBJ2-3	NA	TGTGCCACCAGTGAGTACGGAAAGGGGACAGGGGGCTCAAAACCAAACACAGATACGCAGTATTTT	CATSEYGKGTGGSKPNTDTQYF
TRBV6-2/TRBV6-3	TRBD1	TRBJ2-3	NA	TGTGCCAGCAGTTTCTCCCCGGGACAGGGACGGGATACGCAGTATTTT	CASSFSPGQGRDTQYF
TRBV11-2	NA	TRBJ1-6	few	TGTGCCAGCAGCTTCACCTCAGGGAATTCACCCCTCCACTTT	CASSFTSGNSPLHF
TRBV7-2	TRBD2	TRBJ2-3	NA	TGTGCCAGCAGCTTAGGGTCTAGCGGGGCCTCAGATACGCAGTATTTT	CASSLGSSGASDTQYF
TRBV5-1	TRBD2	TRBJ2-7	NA	TGCGCCAGCAGCCTCCCGGGGGGGGGCCGCGAAGAGCAGTACTTC	CASSLPGGGREEQYF
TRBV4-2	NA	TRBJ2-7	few	TGTGCCAGCAGCCAAGGGACTCTCTCCTACGAGCAGTACTTC	CASSQGTLSYEQYF
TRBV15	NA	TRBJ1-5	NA	TGTGCCACCAGCAGAGATTTGCCCGGCGGGGAGTTCCAGCCCCAGCATTTT	CATSRDLPGGEFQPQHF
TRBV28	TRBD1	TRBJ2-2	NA	TGTGCCAGCAGTTTATGGTCACCGGGACAGGGGTCCTTTGGGGAGCTGTTTTTT	CASSLWSPGQGSFGELFF
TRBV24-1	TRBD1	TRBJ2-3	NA	TGTGCCACCAGTGGTACCGGGACAGGGGAACCAGATACGCAGTATTTT	CATSGTGTGEPDTQYF
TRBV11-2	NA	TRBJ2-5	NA	TGTGCCAGCAGCTACAGAGCGGGTAGCATCCAAGAGACCCAGTACTTC	CASSYRAGSIQETQYF
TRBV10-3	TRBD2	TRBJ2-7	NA	TGTGCCACTCAGCGTTCTAGCGGGGCCTACGAGCAGTACTTC	CATQRSSGAYEQYF
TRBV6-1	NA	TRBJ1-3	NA	TGTGCCAGCAGTGACCCAACGGACCGGCGGGTTAACTCTGGAAACACCATATATTTT	CASSDPTDRRVNSGNTIYF
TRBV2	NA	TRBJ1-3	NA	TGTGCCAGCAGTGACCTACAGGGCCACTCTGGAAACACCATATATTTT	CASSDLQGHSGNTIYF
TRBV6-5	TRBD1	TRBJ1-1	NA	TGTGCCAGCACCTTACCACCCGGGACAGAAGAGAAAGCTTTCTTT	CASTLPPGTEEKAFF
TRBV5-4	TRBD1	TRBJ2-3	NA	TGTGCCAGCAGCTTGCCCAACAGGGGGAAAGAAGATACGCAGTATTTT	CASSLPNRGKEDTQYF
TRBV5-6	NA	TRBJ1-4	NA	TGTGCCAGCAACTTGGAGGGGACTCCTCGAGGCGGAAAACTGTTTTTT	CASNLEGTPRGGKLFF
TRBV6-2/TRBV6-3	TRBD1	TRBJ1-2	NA	TGTGCCAGCAGTGCATACCGGGACAGGGGTACTAACTATGGCTACACCTTC	CASSAYRDRGTNYGYTF
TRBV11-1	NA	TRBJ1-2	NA	TGTGCCAGCAGCCCTACAGGGAAAACTAACTATGGCTACACCTTC	CASSPTGKTNYGYTF
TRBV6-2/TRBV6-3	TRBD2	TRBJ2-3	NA	TGTGCCAGCAGCCAAAGCCGGACTAGGGGTACAGATACGCAGTATTTT	CASSQSRTRGTDTQYF